Presented here are 8 T cell receptor beta chains from one specimen sequenced in a study of cytomegalovirus exposure and HLA in healthy donors (TCRdb year 2017). Libraries were constructed by the immunoSEQ multiplex PCR assay. For the multiplex PCR, a mixture combining 60 forward primers for TCR Vbeta segments and 13 reverse primers for TCR Jbeta segments was used. TCRdb took this table from immuneACCESS and kept in-frame rearrangements with V and J called. Such tables lack part of the clones; where checked against another copy, unresolved V genes explain under half of the gap, and the rest is unexplained. Counted in this sample were some 200,000 clones; approximately 85% of them appeared once. 2.7% of the sample is held by the ten biggest clonotypes. Sequencing was done on a sample of PBMCs. These receptors all come from a middle-aged woman in good health and CMV-seronegative.

The J gene is TRBJ2-3, the V gene TRBV28, with 12 bases matching TRBD1. Trimming cost V 5 bases and J 5 bases; bases outside gene matches: 8. Germline V lookup: CDR1 MDHEN, CDR2 SYDVKM. The CDR3 extends over 16 amino acids. The CDR3 spells CASSPPGQGARDTQYF. The CDR3 DNA sequence: TGTGCCAGCAGTCCTCCGGGACAGGGGGCGCGAGATACGCAGTATTTT.

CDR3 amino acids: CASSAGDRGEWTQYF. CDR3 in DNA: TGTGCCAGCAGCGCGGGGGACAGGGGGGAATGGACCCAGTACTTC. The gene calls are TRBV5-4 and TRBJ2-5; TRBD1 matches 11 bases. Trimming removed 4 bases from V and 7 bases from J; junction bases left unmatched: 9. This CDR3 region has 15 residues. Germline lookup yields CDR1 SGHNT and CDR2 YYREEE (reference sequence). The whole variable domain, remainder taken from reference TRBV5-4 and TRBJ2-5, is ETGVTQSPTHLIKTRGQQVTLRCSSQSGHNTVSWYQQALGQGPQFIFQYYREEENGRGNFPPRFSGLQFPNYSSELNVNALELDDSALYLCASSAGDRGEWTQYFGPGTRLLVL.

This chain links TRBV7-3 with TRBJ2-3; tentative D call: TRBD1 (6 bases). The CDR3 extends over 15 amino acids. Deletions cut 5 bases from V and 0 bases from J, with 12 bases between. Germline V CDR1 and CDR2: SGHTA, FQGTGA. CDR3 bases: TGTGCCAGCAGCCCGGACAGCCTTAGCACAGATACGCAGTATTTT. This codes for CASSPDSLSTDTQYF.

The gene calls are TRBV2 and TRBJ1-1; weak D call: TRBD1 (6 bases). The CDR3 is 14 amino acids. Germline assignment: CDR1 SNHLY and CDR2 FYNNEI. The V end lost 8 bases, the J end lost 5 bases, and 18 bases lay between the germline ends. CDR3 nucleotides: TGTGCCAGCCTCCTAGGGGGGGCTGGGACTGAAGCTTTCTTT. Translating gives CASLLGGAGTEAFF. The full variable domain, completed using reference TRBV2 and TRBJ1-1, is EPEVTQTPSHQVTQMGQEVILRCVPISNHLYFYWYRQILGQKVEFLVSFYNNEISEKSEIFDDQFSVERPDGSNFTLKIRSTKLEDSAMYFCASLLGGAGTEAFFGQGTRLTVV.

This clone was seen a few times. The chain has TRBV7-9 and TRBJ1-1; D is ambiguous. The V end was cut by 3 bases, the J end by 6 bases, with 11 bases between. The CDR3 is 13 residues long. Germline CDR1 SEHNR, CDR2 FQNEAQ (reference sequence). The CDR3 reads CASSFGGYSEAFF. DNA for the CDR3: TGTGCCAGCAGCTTCGGAGGGTACTCTGAAGCTTTCTTT.

Comments on this clone: Other DNA sequences from this sample encode an identical CDR3 as well. This chain joins TRBV19 and TRBJ2-7; 7 bases agree with TRBD1. With V trimmed by 3 bases and J by 4 bases, 3 bases remained unmatched. The CDR3 runs 13 residues. Germline V CDR1 and CDR2: LNHDA, SQIVND (reference sequence). The CDR3 bases are TGTGCCAGTAGTATTGACAGGGCTTACGAGCAGTACTTC. It encodes CASSIDRAYEQYF. Full variable domain (missing parts from reference TRBV19 and TRBJ2-7): DGGITQSPKYLFRKEGQNVTLSCEQNLNHDAMYWYRQDPGQGLRLIYYSQIVNDFQKGDIAEGYSVSREKKESFPLTVTSAQKNPTAFYLCASSIDRAYEQYFGPGTRLTVT.

The V gene is TRBV5-6, the J gene TRBJ2-7; 9 bases match TRBD1. The CDR3 contains 17 residues. Unmatched junction bases numbered 7, after V lost 0 bases and J lost 0 bases. From germline, CDR1 is SGHDT and CDR2 YYEEEE. CDR3 nucleotide sequence: TGTGCCAGCAGCTTGGGGCCCACAGGGGGCAGCTCCTACGAGCAGTACTTC. Translated: CASSLGPTGGSSYEQYF. The whole variable domain, remainder taken from reference TRBV5-6 and TRBJ2-7, is DAGVTQSPTHLIKTRGQQVTLRCSPKSGHDTVSWYQQALGQGPQFIFQYYEEEERQRGNFPDRFSGHQFPNYSSELNVNALLLGDSALYLCASSLGPTGGSSYEQYFGPGTRLTVT.

The chain is built from TRBV5-1 and TRBJ1-6; D is perhaps TRBD1 (5 bases). This CDR3 is 16 amino acids long. CDR1 is SGHRS, CDR2 YFSETQ, per germline. Trimming cost V 6 bases and J 5 bases, with 18 bases left between them. CDR3 sequence (DNA): TGCGCCAGCACCAAAGTGGCAGGGCCCAATAATTCACCCCTCCACTTT. Residues: CASTKVAGPNNSPLHF. The variable domain in full, completed from reference TRBV5-1 and TRBJ1-6, reads KAGVTQTPRYLIKTRGQQVTLSCSPISGHRSVSWYQQTPGQGLQFLFEYFSETQRNKGNFPGRFSGRQFSNSRSEMNVSTLELGDSALYLCASTKVAGPNNSPLHFGNGTRLTVT.